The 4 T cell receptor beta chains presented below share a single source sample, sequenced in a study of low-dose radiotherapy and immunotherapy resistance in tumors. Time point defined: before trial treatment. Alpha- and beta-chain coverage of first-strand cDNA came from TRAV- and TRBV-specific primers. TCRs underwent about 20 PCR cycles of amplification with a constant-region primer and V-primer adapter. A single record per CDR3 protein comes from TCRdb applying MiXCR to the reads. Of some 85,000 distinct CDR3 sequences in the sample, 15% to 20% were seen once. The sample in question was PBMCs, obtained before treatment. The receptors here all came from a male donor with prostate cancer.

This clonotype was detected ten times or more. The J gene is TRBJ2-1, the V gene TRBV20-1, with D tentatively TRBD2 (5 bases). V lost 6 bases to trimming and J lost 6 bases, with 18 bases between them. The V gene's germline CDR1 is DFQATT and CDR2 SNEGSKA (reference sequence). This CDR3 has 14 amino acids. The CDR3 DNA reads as TGCAGTGCGCTGGCCGGGGTAGTAGGCAATGAGCAGTTCTTC. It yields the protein CSALAGVVGNEQFF.

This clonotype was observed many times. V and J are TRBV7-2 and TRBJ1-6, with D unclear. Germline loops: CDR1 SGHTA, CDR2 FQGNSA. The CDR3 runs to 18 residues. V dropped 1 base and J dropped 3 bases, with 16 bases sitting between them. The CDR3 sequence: CASSLVPVREDYNSPLHF. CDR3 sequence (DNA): TGTGCCAGCAGCTTAGTTCCGGTTCGGGAGGACTATAATTCACCCCTCCACTTT.

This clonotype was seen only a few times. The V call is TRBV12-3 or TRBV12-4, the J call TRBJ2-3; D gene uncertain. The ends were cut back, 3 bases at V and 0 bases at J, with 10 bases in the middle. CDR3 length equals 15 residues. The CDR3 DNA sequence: TGTGCCAGCAGTTTTCGGGCCACTAGCACAGATACGCAGTATTTT. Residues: CASSFRATSTDTQYF.

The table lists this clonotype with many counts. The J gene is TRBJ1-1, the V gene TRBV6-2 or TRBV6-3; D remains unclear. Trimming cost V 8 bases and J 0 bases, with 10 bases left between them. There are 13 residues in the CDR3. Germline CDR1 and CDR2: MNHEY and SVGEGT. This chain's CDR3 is CASGGMVNTEAFF. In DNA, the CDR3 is TGTGCCAGCGGTGGGATGGTGAACACTGAAGCTTTCTTT.